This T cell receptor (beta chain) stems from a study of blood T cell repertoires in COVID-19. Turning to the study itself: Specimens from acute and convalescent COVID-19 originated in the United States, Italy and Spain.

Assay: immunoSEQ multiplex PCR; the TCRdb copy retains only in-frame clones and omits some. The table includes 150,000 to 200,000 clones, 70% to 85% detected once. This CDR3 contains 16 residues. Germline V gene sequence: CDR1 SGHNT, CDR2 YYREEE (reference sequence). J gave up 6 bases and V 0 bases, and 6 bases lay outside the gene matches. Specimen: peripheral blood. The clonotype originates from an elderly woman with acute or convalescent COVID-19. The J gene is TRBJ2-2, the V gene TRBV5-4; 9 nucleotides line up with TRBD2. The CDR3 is CASSLARGRAAGELFF. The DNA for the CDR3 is TGTGCCAGCAGCTTGGCTCGCGGGAGGGCCGCCGGGGAGCTGTTTTTT.